One sample yielded the 24 T cell receptor beta chains listed below, sequenced in a study of T cell responses to AZD1222 COVID-19 vaccine. TCRdb's copy holds only in-frame clones and misses some; the assay was immunoSEQ multiplex PCR. The table shows 150,000 to 250,000 clones, with roughly 92% occurring only once. The input for sequencing was peripheral blood, taken 28 days after the second AZD1222 dose. The source is an adult who received the AZD1222 COVID-19 vaccine.

This chain connects TRBV11-3 to TRBJ2-2, with a tentative D call TRBD2 (6 bases). Germline assignment: CDR1 SGHNT and CDR2 YENEEA. CDR3 length: 14 residues. V lost 6 bases, J lost 6 bases, and 14 bases lay in between. The CDR3 coding sequence is TGTGCCAGCAGTCCGACTCTAGCGTCCGGGGAGCTGTTTTTT. The encoded protein is CASSPTLASGELFF. Based on the CDR3 plus reference TRBV11-3 and TRBJ2-2, the full variable domain is EAGVVQSPRYKIIEKKQPVAFWCNPISGHNTLYWYLQNLGQGPELLIRYENEEAVDDSQLPKDRFSAERLKGVDSTLKIQPAELGDSAVYLCASSPTLASGELFFGEGSRLTVL.

The chain joins TRBV19 to TRBJ1-2; TRBD1 agrees at 7 bases. With V trimmed by 5 bases and J by 4 bases, 10 bases remained unmatched. Germline V gene data show CDR1 as LNHDA and CDR2 as SQIVND (reference sequence). The CDR3 contains 15 residues. CDR3 nucleotides: TGTGCCAGTAGTCCCACAACAGGGGCGGGCTATGGCTACACCTTC. This codes for CASSPTTGAGYGYTF.

V and J are TRBV7-2 and TRBJ1-5; 7 nucleotides line up with TRBD1. CDR1 SGHTA and CDR2 FQGNSA come from the germline V gene. With V trimmed by 5 bases and J by 7 bases, 5 bases remained unmatched. The CDR3 totals 13 residues. The CDR3: CASSGQGGQPQHF. The CDR3 DNA follows: TGTGCCAGCAGCGGACAAGGGGGCCAGCCCCAGCATTTT. Using reference TRBV7-2 and TRBJ1-5 for the parts outside the CDR3, the full variable domain is GAGVSQSPSNKVTEKGKDVELRCDPISGHTALYWYRQSLGQGLEFLIYFQGNSAPDKSGLPSDRFSAERTGGSVSTLTIQRTQQEDSAVYLCASSGQGGQPQHFGDGTRLSIL.

On this clone: Relative to the germline gene, one junction end is altered; a read error may explain this. The genes are TRBV3-1 (or the pseudogene TRBV3-2) and TRBJ1-5; D not certain. Germline CDR1 LGHDT, CDR2 YNNKEL (reference sequence). This CDR3 region has 16 residues. The CDR3 DNA reads TGTGCCAGCACCCAATCCCCACAGAAGGATTATCAGCCCCAGCATTTT. It is translated as CASTQSPQKDYQPQHF.

The chain employs TRBV5-4 and TRBJ2-5; D possibly corresponds to TRBD2 (6 bases). The CDR3 sequence is 14 residues long. Per the germline V gene, CDR1 is SGHNT and CDR2 is YYREEE (reference sequence). V dropped 0 bases and J dropped 2 bases, with 8 bases sitting between them. The CDR3 loop reads CASSLGGGQETQYF. CDR3 in DNA: TGTGCCAGCAGCTTGGGTGGAGGGCAAGAGACCCAGTACTTC. The full variable domain, in which reference TRBV5-4 and TRBJ2-5 provide the parts outside the CDR3, is ETGVTQSPTHLIKTRGQQVTLRCSSQSGHNTVSWYQQALGQGPQFIFQYYREEENGRGNFPPRFSGLQFPNYSSELNVNALELDDSALYLCASSLGGGQETQYFGPGTRLLVL.

V gene TRBV19 combines with J gene TRBJ1-6; D not certain. CDR3 size: 15 residues. V was cut by 9 bases and J by 9 bases, with 21 bases left in between. The germline V gene encodes CDR1 LNHDA and CDR2 SQIVND (reference sequence). The DNA for the CDR3 is TGTGCCAGCCCGAGAGGGTCTCGGTTTAGTTCACCCCTCCACTTT. Protein sequence: CASPRGSRFSSPLHF.

The J gene is TRBJ2-5, the V gene TRBV30; 7 nucleotides match TRBD1. V lost 4 bases, J lost 4 bases, and 6 bases stayed unmatched. This CDR3 is built from 13 residues. In germline, CDR1 is GTSNPN, CDR2 SVGIG (reference sequence). The CDR3 nucleotides read TGTGCCTGGAAGACAGGGTTCCGAGAGACCCAGTACTTC. Translated, it gives CAWKTGFRETQYF.

This clone was found a few times. The rearrangement uses TRBV2 and TRBJ1-1; 7 bases line up with TRBD1. V lost 6 bases to trimming and J lost 6 bases; unmatched junction nucleotides: 10. Germline V lookup: CDR1 SNHLY, CDR2 FYNNEI. The CDR3 is made up of 14 amino acids. The CDR3 region is CASRPDRPNAEAFF. DNA of the CDR3: TGTGCCAGCAGACCGGACAGGCCCAACGCTGAAGCTTTCTTT.

The chain is built from TRBV5-1 and TRBJ2-7; 7 nucleotides align to TRBD1. Germline CDR1 reads SGHRS; CDR2 reads YFSETQ. V lost 4 bases, J lost 3 bases, and 7 bases stayed unmatched. The CDR3 consists of 14 residues. The CDR3 nucleotides read TGCGCCAGCAGCCCCGACAGGGTAGGCTACGAGCAGTACTTC. Its protein is CASSPDRVGYEQYF.

To note about this clone: At the DNA level, this CDR3 is encoded by other sequences in the same sample as well. V is TRBV9 and J is TRBJ2-2, with TRBD2 matching over 7 bases. Germline values: CDR1 SGDLS, CDR2 YYNGEE. V lost 0 bases to trimming and J lost 4 bases; unmatched junction nucleotides: 0. The CDR3 loop spans 14 amino acids. CDR3 nucleotide sequence: TGTGCCAGCAGCGTAGGCGGGGGCACCGGGGAGCTGTTTTTT. Its translation: CASSVGGGTGELFF.

V and J are TRBV18 and TRBJ2-7; 10 nucleotides line up with TRBD1. Trimming at V came to 3 bases and at J to 5 bases, leaving 4 bases not matched to a gene. The CDR3 totals 14 residues. Germline CDR1 reads KGHSH; CDR2 reads LQKENI. CDR3 DNA sequence: TGTGCCAGCTCACCGGGACAGGGGTTTAACGAGCAGTACTTC. Protein sequence: CASSPGQGFNEQYF.

The gene calls are TRBV5-1 and TRBJ2-7; D gene unclear. Germline V gene lookup returns CDR1 SGHRS and CDR2 YFSETQ. CDR3 length equals 14 residues. The V gene lost 4 bases and the J gene lost 0 bases, with 11 bases spanning the gap. In nucleotides, the CDR3 is TGCGCCAGCAGCCCGCCCGTCAGCTCCTACGAGCAGTACTTC. Translation: CASSPPVSSYEQYF.

This sequence joins TRBV6-5 and TRBJ1-3; a weak D match, TRBD1 (6 bases). This CDR3 has 16 amino acids. Trimming left V 2 bases short and J 8 bases short, with 19 bases between. Germline V gene lookup returns CDR1 MNHEY and CDR2 SVGAGI. This CDR3 is CASSYGRGGGLDTIYF. CDR3 nucleotides: TGTGCCAGCAGTTACGGGAGAGGGGGAGGTTTGGACACCATATATTTT.

The rearrangement joins TRBV24-1 to TRBJ1-5, with 7 bases matching TRBD1. In germline, CDR1 is KGHDR, CDR2 SFDVKD. This CDR3 has 14 residues. With V trimmed by 6 bases and J by 10 bases, 11 bases remained unmatched. CDR3 protein: CATSSGDREVPQHF. CDR3 nucleotides: TGTGCCACCAGTTCAGGGGACAGAGAGGTTCCCCAGCATTTT.

The V call is TRBV7-3, the J call TRBJ2-3, with D possibly being TRBD1 (5 bases). Per the germline V gene, CDR1 is SGHTA and CDR2 is FQGTGA. The CDR3 is 15 residues long. V dropped 2 bases and J dropped 2 bases, with 11 bases sitting between them. The CDR3 reads CASSLLGPNTDTQYF. As DNA, the CDR3 is TGTGCCAGCAGCTTATTGGGGCCAAACACAGATACGCAGTATTTT. Full variable domain (rest looked up from reference TRBV7-3 and TRBJ2-3): GAGVSQTPSNKVTEKGKYVELRCDPISGHTALYWYRQSLGQGPEFLIYFQGTGAADDSGLPNDRFFAVRPEGSVSTLKIQRTERGDSAVYLCASSLLGPNTDTQYFGPGTRLTVL.

V is TRBV6-5 and J is TRBJ1-1, with TRBD1 matching 8 bases. Trimming at V came to 4 bases and at J to 5 bases, leaving 6 bases not matched to a gene. The CDR3 contains 14 residues. Looked up from germline, CDR1 is MNHEY and CDR2 is SVGAGI. This CDR3 is CASSSRGLRTEAFF. The CDR3 nucleotides read TGTGCCAGCAGTTCCAGGGGGCTGAGGACTGAAGCTTTCTTT.

As DNA, the CDR3 is TGCAGCGTTGGAGCTACGAGCGGGGTTACGGAGACCCAGTACTTC. Translated, it gives CSVGATSGVTETQYF. This rearrangement joins TRBV29-1 to TRBJ2-5; 7 nucleotides align to TRBD2. Germline loops: CDR1 SQVTM, CDR2 ANQGSEA. V was clipped by 4 bases and J by 5 bases; unmatched bases: 13. The CDR3 covers 15 residues.

The V and J genes are TRBV18 and TRBJ2-2; maybe TRBD1 (5 bases). The CDR3 has 14 residues. Per the germline V gene, CDR1 is KGHSH and CDR2 is LQKENI. V lost 1 base and J 5 bases, leaving 8 bases between the germline ends. In DNA, the CDR3 is TGTGCCAGCTCACCACTGACAGAGACCGGGGAGCTGTTTTTT. It yields the protein CASSPLTETGELFF.

The genes are TRBV7-3 and TRBJ2-7; D ambiguous. This CDR3 is 14 amino acids long. The germline V gene encodes CDR1 SGHTA and CDR2 FQGTGA. Trimming took off 5 bases at V and 3 bases at J, with 14 bases between the two ends. CDR3 sequence reads: CASSPSDGNYEQYF. As DNA, the CDR3 is TGTGCCAGCAGCCCTTCGGACGGTAACTACGAGCAGTACTTC.

The rearrangement joins TRBV10-3 to TRBJ2-7, with TRBD2 identical over 7 bases. After removal of 0 bases from V and 0 bases from J, the junction contained 5 bases not matched to a gene. The CDR3 loop spans 16 amino acids. The germline gives CDR1 ENHRY, CDR2 SYGVKD. The CDR3 nucleotides read TGTGCCATCAGTGAGTCTGGGAGGACTAGCTCCTACGAGCAGTACTTC. Its protein is CAISESGRTSSYEQYF.

This clone was seen a single time. The chain employs TRBV19 and TRBJ2-5, with a possible D match to TRBD2 (8 bases). Germline lookup yields CDR1 LNHDA and CDR2 SQIVND (reference sequence). V lost 8 bases, J lost 5 bases, and 15 bases lay in between. This CDR3 region has 13 residues. The CDR3 spells CASGQAGGETQYF. CDR3 sequence (DNA): TGTGCCAGTGGACAGGCGGGAGGCGAGACCCAGTACTTC.

Here the CDR3 reads CASSAGATNEKLFF. CDR3 DNA sequence: TGTGCCAGCAGCGCAGGTGCAACTAATGAAAAACTGTTTTTT. The V call is TRBV5-6, the J call TRBJ1-4; D is unclear. Germline CDR1 reads SGHDT; CDR2 reads YYEEEE. The CDR3 consists of 14 residues. V shed 4 bases and J shed 0 bases, with 7 bases lying between them. The whole variable domain, remainder taken from reference TRBV5-6 and TRBJ1-4, is DAGVTQSPTHLIKTRGQQVTLRCSPKSGHDTVSWYQQALGQGPQFIFQYYEEEERQRGNFPDRFSGHQFPNYSSELNVNALLLGDSALYLCASSAGATNEKLFFGSGTQLSVL.

In this sample, this clone turned up once. This sequence joins TRBV15 and TRBJ1-2, with D maybe TRBD1 (5 bases). Trimming took 8 bases from V and 2 from J, leaving 15 bases between them. The CDR3 spans 14 residues. From germline, CDR1 is LNHNV and CDR2 YYDKDF (reference sequence). CDR3 region: CATSRDGINYGYTF. Here the CDR3 DNA reads TGTGCCACCTCCCGGGACGGTATAAACTATGGCTACACCTTC.

Only a few counts were recorded for this clone. The V call is TRBV19, the J call TRBJ2-7, with D possibly being TRBD1 (5 bases). Germline V gene sequence: CDR1 LNHDA, CDR2 SQIVND (reference sequence). Trimming removed 8 bases at V and 3 bases at J, with 14 bases between. This CDR3 is built from 13 residues. CDR3 protein: CASRRARDYEQYF. The CDR3 region has the DNA TGTGCCAGTCGCCGGGCCAGGGACTACGAGCAGTACTTC.